The sample holds one count of the clone carrying this T cell receptor beta chain. The protocol was immunoSEQ multiplex PCR, while the TCRdb copy is restricted to in-frame clones and leaves out a portion. The table records under 120,000 clones, under 85% of them present only once. The source of the sample is a study of PD-L1 blockade in urothelial cancer. The wider study: It was at 3 weeks (second dose) and 6 weeks after treatment start that blood was analyzed. Blood samples contained a median about 130,000 T cells.

V gave up 5 bases and J gave up 6 bases, with 20 bases separating them. Germline CDR1 and CDR2: SGHTS and YDEGEE. There are 16 residues in the CDR3. The source of this sequence is a man aged 50 or older with urothelial cancer. The rearrangement links TRBV5-8 to TRBJ2-2, with D possibly matching TRBD2 (6 bases). The sample consisted of PBMCs, taken around atezolizumab (anti-PD-L1) treatment. This CDR3 reads CASRWDSSTRPGELFF. Here the CDR3 DNA reads TGTGCCAGCAGATGGGACTCTTCGACCCGCCCCGGGGAGCTGTTTTTT.